The present T cell receptor (beta chain) was sequenced within a study of blood T cell repertoires in COVID-19. Study overall: Samples taken during acute and convalescent COVID-19 were collected in the United States, Italy and Spain.

Original handling: Estimates of nucleated cell counts were drawn from the amplification of reference gene primers. Profiling relied on immunoSEQ multiplex PCR, and the TCRdb table lists in-frame clones only, not all of them. The V and J calls and the clone size are those of that table, but D and trimming were determined from the DNA. The sample lists roughly 250,000 clones; more than 75% were seen once. The CDR3 sequence is 17 residues long. Germline CDR1 SGHVS, CDR2 FQNEAQ. Trimming left V 5 bases short and J 0 bases short, with 14 bases between. Grouping used clinical history reported by participants in a survey and questionnaire. Donors of Cohort 3 who recovered were those that had two negative PCRs, clearance, or symptom resolution.

This sequence originates from a woman aged 45-65 years who had recovered from COVID-19. Input material: PBMCs or T cells enriched from blood (not recorded which). V usage is TRBV7-8 and J usage is TRBJ2-6; D remains unclear. The CDR3: CASSHQVLTSGANVLTF. CDR3 DNA: TGTGCCAGCAGCCACCAGGTTTTAACCTCTGGGGCCAACGTCCTGACTTTC.